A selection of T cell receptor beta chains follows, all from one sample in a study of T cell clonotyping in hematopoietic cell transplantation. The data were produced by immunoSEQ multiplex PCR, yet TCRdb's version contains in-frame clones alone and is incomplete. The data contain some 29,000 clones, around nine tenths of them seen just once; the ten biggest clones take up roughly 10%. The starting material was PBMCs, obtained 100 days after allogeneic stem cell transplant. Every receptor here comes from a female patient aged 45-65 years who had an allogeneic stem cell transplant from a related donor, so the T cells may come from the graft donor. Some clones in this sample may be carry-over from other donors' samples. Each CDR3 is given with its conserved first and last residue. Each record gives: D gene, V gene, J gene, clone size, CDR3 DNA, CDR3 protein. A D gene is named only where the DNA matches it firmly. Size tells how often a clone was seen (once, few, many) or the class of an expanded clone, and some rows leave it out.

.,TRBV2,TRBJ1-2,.,TGTGCCAGCAGTGAACTTGCAGGGCCCTATGGCTACACCTTC,CASSELAGPYGYTF
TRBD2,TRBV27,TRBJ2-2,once,TGTGCCAGCAGTTTATTCTCGATTCTGCGGGGGGGCAACACCGGGGAGCTGTTTTTT,CASSLFSILRGGNTGELFF
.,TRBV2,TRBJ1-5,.,TGTGCCAGCAAGGCGCAAGGGGCAAACAATCAGCCCCAGCATTTT,CASKAQGANNQPQHF
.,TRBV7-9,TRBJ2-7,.,TGTGCCAGCAGCGTCTACGCATCCGGCTACGAGCAGTACTTC,CASSVYASGYEQYF
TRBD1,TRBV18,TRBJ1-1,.,TGTGCCAGCTCACCACCTTACGACAGGGCTGAAGCTTTCTTT,CASSPPYDRAEAFF
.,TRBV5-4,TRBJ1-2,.,TGTGCCAGCAGCTATGGGGGGGCTCGGTATGGCTACACCTTC,CASSYGGARYGYTF
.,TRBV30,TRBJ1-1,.,TGTGCCTGGAGTATGGTGGACAGCCTTCCGACTGAAGCTTTCTTT,CAWSMVDSLPTEAFF
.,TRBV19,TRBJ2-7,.,TGTGCCAGTAGTATCAGACAGGACCAGCAAGACGAGCAGTACTTC,CASSIRQDQQDEQYF
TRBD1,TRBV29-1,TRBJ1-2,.,TGCAGCGTTGAACCTCACGGACAGGGTGGATATGGCTACACCTTC,CSVEPHGQGGYGYTF
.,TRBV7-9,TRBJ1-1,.,TGTGCCAGCAGCCTCACTGCCGGGGCCACCTCAGAAGCTTTCTTT,CASSLTAGATSEAFF
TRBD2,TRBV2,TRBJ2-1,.,TGTGCCGCCAGGGTACCTAGCGGGTCCAATGAGCAGTTCTTC,CAARVPSGSNEQFF
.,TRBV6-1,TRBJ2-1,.,TGTGCCAGCATTTCCATGGGGGCGGGGGATGAGCAGTTCTTC,CASISMGAGDEQFF